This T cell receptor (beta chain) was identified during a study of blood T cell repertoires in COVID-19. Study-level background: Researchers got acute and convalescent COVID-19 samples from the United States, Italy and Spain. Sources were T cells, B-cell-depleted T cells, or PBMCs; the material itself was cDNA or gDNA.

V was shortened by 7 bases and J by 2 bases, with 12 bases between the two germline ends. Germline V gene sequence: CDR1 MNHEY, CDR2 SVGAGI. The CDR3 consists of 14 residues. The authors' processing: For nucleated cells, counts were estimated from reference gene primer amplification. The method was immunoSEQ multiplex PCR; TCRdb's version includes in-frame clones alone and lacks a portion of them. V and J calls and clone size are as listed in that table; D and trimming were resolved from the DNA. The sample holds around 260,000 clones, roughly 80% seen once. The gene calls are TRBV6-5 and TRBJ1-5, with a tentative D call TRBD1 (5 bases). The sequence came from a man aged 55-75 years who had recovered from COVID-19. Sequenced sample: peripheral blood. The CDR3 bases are TGTGCCAGCACCCAGGGTACGGGCAATCAGCCCCAGCATTTT. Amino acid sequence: CASTQGTGNQPQHF.